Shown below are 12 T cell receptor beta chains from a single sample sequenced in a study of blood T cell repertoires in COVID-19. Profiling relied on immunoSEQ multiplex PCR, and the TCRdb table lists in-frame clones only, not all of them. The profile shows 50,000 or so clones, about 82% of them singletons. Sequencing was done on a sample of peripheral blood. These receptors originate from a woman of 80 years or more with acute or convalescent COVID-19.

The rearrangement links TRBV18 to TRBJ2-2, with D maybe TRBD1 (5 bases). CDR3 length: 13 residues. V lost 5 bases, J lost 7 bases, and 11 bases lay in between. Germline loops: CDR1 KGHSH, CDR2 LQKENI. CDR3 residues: CASSEGAYGELFF. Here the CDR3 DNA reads TGTGCCAGCTCAGAAGGGGCCTACGGGGAGCTGTTTTTT.

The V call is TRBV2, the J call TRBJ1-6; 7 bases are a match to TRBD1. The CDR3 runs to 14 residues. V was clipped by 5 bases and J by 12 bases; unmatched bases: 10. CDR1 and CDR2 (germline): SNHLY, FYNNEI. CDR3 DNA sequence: TGTGCCAGCAGTAAAGACAGGGCCCGAGGACCCCTCCACTTT. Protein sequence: CASSKDRARGPLHF.

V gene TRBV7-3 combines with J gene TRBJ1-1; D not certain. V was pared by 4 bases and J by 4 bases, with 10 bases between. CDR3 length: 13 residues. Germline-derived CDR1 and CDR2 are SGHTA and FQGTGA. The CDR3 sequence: CASSSVYGTEAFF. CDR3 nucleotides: TGTGCCAGCAGCTCGGTCTATGGCACTGAAGCTTTCTTT.

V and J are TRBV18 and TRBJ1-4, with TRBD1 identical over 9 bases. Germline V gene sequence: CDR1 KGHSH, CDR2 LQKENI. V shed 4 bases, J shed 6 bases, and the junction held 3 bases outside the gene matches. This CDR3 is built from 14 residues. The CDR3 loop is CASSLGQGYEKLFF. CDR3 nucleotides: TGTGCCAGCTCACTAGGACAGGGGTATGAAAAACTGTTTTTT.

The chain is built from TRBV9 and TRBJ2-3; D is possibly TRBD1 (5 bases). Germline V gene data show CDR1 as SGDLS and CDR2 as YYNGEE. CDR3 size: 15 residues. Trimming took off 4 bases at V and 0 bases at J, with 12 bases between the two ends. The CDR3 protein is CASSLRAASTDTQYF. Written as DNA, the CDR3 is TGTGCCAGCAGCCTCAGGGCGGCTAGCACAGATACGCAGTATTTT.

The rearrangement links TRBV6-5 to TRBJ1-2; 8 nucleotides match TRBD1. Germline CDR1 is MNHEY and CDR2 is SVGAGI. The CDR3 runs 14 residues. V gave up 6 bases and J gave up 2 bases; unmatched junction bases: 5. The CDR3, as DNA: TGTGCCAGCAGCCCGGGACAGGCGAACTATGGCTACACCTTC. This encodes CASSPGQANYGYTF.

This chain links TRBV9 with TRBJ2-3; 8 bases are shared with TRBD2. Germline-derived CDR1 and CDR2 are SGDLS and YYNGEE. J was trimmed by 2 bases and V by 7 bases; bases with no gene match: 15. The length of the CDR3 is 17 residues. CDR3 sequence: CASDPGGYDPYTDTQYF. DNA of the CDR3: TGTGCCAGCGATCCGGGGGGGTATGACCCATACACAGATACGCAGTATTTT.

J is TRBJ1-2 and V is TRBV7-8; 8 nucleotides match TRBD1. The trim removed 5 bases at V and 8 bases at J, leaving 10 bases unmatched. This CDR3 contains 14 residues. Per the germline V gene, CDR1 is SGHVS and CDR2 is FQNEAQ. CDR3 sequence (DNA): TGTGCCAGCAGCCGAGACAGACAGGGGAACGGCTACACCTTC. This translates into CASSRDRQGNGYTF.

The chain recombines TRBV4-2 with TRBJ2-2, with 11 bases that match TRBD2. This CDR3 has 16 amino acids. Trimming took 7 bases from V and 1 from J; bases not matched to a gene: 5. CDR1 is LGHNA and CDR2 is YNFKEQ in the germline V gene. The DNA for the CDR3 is TGTGCCAGCACCTTAGCGGGAGGGGGGAACACCGGGGAGCTGTTTTTT. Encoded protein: CASTLAGGGNTGELFF.

This chain's CDR3 is CASSSRNTEAFF. The CDR3 DNA is TGTGCCAGCAGCTCCAGGAACACTGAAGCTTTCTTT. The J gene is TRBJ1-1, the V gene TRBV5-6; no firm D call. Deletions cut 3 bases from V and 1 base from J, with 4 bases between. The CDR3 runs to 12 residues. Germline V gives CDR1 SGHDT, CDR2 YYEEEE.

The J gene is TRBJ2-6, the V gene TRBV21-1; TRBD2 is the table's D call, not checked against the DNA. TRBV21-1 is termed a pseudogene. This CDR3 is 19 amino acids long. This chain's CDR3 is CASSFRAPAGGSGANVLTF. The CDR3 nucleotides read TGTGCCAGCAGCTTTAGGGCCCCAGCGGGGGGGTCTGGGGCCAACGTCCTGACTTTC.

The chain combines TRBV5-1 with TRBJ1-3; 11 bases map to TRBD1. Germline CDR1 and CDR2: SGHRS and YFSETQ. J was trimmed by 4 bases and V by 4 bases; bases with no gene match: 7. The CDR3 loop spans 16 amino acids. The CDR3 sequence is CASSPGQGAAGNTIYF. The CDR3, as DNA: TGCGCCAGCAGCCCCGGACAGGGGGCGGCCGGAAACACCATATATTTT.